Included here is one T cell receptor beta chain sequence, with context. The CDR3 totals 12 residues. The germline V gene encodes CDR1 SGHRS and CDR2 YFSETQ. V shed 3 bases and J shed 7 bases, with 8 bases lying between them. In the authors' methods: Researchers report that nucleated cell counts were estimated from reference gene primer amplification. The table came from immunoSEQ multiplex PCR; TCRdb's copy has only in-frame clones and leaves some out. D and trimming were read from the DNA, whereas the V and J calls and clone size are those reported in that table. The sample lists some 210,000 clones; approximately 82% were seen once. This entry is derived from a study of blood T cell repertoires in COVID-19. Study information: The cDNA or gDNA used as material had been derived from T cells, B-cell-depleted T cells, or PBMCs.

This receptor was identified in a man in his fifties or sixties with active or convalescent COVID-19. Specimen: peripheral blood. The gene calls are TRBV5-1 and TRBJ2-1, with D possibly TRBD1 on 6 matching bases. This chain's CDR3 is CASSYRGNEQFF. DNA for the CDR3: TGCGCCAGCAGCTATAGGGGGAATGAGCAGTTCTTC.